This T cell receptor beta chain derives from a study of T-cell reconstitution after alpha-beta-depleted transplantation in children. The ends were cut back, 3 bases at V and 5 bases at J, with 20 bases in the middle. The CDR3 runs to 17 residues. During its preparation, the TCRbeta library received unique molecular identifiers. One entry per CDR3 protein, called by TCRdb with MiXCR from the PCR reads. The profile covers some 240,000 distinct CDR3 sequences, with more than 10% appearing a single time and 2.6% taken by the ten largest. The source is a human donor who donated a stem cell graft to a child with acute lymphoblastic leukemia. The chain uses TRBV12-3 or TRBV12-4 and TRBJ2-1; D is tentatively TRBD1 or TRBD2 (5 bases each). This specimen was PBMCs from the stem cell graft donor, taken from the stem cell graft. The CDR3 nucleotides are TGTGCCAGCAGTTTTCGATTCGGTCGGGACCGCCACAATGAGCAGTTCTTC. This encodes CASSFRFGRDRHNEQFF.